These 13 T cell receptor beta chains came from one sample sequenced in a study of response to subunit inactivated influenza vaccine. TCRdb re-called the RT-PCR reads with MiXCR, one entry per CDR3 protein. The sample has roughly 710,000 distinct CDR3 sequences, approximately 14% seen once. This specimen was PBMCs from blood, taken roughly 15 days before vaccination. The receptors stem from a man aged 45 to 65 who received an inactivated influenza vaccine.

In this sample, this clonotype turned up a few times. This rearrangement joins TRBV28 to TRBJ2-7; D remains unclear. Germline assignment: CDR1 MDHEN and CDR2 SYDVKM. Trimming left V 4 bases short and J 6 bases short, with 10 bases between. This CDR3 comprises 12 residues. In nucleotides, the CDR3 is TGTGCCAGCAGTTACCCGCTACTCGAGCAGTACTTC. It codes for CASSYPLLEQYF.

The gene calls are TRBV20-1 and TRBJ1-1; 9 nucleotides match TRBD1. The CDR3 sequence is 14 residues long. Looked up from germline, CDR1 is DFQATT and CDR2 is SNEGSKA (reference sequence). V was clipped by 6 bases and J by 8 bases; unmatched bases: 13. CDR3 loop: CSAAPGTGRREAFF. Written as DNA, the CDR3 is TGCAGTGCGGCCCCCGGGACAGGGCGGAGAGAAGCTTTCTTT.

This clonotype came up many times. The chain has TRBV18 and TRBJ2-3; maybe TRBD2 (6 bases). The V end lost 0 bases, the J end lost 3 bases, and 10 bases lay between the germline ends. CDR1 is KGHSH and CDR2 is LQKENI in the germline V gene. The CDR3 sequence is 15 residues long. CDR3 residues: CASSPPGLTTDTQYF. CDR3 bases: TGTGCCAGCTCACCACCGGGACTTACTACAGATACGCAGTATTTT.

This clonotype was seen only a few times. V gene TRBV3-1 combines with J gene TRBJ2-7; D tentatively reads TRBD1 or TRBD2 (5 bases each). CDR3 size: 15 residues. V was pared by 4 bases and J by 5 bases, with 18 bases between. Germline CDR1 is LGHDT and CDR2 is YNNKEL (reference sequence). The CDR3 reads CASSRGTDKPNEQYF. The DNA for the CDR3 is TGTGCCAGCAGCCGGGGGACGGACAAGCCCAACGAGCAGTACTTC.

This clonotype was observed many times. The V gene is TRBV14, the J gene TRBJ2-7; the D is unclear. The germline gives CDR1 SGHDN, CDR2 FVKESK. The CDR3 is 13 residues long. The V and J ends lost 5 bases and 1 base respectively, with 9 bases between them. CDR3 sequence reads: CASSEQPSYEQYF. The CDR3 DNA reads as TGTGCCAGCAGCGAACAGCCATCCTACGAGCAGTACTTC. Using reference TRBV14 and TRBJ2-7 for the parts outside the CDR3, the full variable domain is EAGVTQFPSHSVIEKGQTVTLRCDPISGHDNLYWYRRVMGKEIKFLLHFVKESKQDESGMPNNRFLAERTGGTYSTLKVQPAELEDSGVYFCASSEQPSYEQYFGPGTRLTVT.

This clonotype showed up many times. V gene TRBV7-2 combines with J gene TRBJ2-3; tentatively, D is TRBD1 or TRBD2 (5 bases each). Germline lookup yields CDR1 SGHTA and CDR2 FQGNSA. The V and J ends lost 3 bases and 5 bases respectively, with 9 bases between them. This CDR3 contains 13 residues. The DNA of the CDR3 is TGTGCCAGCAGCTTGGGGGTAGGAGATACGCAGTATTTT. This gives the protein CASSLGVGDTQYF.

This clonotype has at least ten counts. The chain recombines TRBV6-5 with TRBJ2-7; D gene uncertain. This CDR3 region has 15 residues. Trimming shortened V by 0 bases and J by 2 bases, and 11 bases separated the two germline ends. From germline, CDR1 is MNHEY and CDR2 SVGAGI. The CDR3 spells CASSYSFGSTYEQYF. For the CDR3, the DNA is TGTGCCAGCAGTTACTCTTTTGGGTCCACCTACGAGCAGTACTTC.

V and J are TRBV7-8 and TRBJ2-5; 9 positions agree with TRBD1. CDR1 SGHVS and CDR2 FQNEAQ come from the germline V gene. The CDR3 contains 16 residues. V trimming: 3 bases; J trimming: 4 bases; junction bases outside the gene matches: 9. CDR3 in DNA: TGTGCCAGCAGCTTCGGACAGGGGAGATTGGGAGAGACCCAGTACTTC. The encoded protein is CASSFGQGRLGETQYF.

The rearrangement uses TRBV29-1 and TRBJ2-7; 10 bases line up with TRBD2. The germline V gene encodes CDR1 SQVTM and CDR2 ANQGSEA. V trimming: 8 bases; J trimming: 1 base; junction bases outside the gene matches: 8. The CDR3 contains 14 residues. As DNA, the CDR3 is TGCAGCATCAGCATAGCGGGAGGTTCCTACGAGCAGTACTTC. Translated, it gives CSISIAGGSYEQYF.

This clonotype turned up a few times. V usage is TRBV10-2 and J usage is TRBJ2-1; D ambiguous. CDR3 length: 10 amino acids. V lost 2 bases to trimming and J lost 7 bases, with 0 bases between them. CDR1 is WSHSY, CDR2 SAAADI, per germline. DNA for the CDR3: TGCGCCAGCAGTGAGAATGAGCAGTTCTTC. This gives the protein CASSENEQFF.

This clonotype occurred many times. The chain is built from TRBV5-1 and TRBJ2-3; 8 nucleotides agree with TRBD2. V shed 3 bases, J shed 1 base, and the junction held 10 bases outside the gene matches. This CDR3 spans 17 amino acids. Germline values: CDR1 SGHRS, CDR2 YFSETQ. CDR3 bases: TGCGCCAGCAGCTCCGGCCCGCGCGGGGGGCGCACAGATACGCAGTATTTT. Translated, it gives CASSSGPRGGRTDTQYF.

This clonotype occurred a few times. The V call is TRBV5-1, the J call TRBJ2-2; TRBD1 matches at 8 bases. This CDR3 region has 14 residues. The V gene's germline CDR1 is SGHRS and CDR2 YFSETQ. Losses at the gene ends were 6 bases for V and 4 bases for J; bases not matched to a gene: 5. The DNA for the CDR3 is TGCGCCAGCACACCAGGGGGCCTCACCGGGGAGCTGTTTTTT. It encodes CASTPGGLTGELFF.

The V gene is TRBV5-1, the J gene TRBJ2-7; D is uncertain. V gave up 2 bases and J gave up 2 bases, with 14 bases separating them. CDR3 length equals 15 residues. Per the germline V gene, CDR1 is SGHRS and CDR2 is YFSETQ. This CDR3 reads CASSFDLGKTYEQYF. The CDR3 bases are TGCGCCAGCAGCTTTGATTTAGGGAAGACCTACGAGCAGTACTTC.